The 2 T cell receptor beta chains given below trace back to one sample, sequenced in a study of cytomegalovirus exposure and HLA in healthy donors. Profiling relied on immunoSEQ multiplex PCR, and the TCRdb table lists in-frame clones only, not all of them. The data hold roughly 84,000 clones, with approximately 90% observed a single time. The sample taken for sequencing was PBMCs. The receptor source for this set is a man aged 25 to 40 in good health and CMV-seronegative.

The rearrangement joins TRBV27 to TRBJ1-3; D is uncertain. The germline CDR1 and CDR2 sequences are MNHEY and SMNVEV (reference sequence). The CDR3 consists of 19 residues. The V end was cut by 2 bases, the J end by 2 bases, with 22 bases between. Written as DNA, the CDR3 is TGTGCCAGCAGTTTAAAATCCCCCCCGGGGTCAGGAACTGGAAACACCATATATTTT. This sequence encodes CASSLKSPPGSGTGNTIYF.

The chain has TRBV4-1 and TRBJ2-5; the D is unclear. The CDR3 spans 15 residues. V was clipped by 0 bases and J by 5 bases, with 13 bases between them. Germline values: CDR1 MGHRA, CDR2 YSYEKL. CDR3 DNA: TGCGCCAGCAGCCAAGAAGTAACTCCTTGGGAGACCCAGTACTTC. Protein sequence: CASSQEVTPWETQYF.